This entry describes one TCR beta chain. No antigen is known for it. In the authors' workflow: Between-group CDR3 differences, defined by clinicopathological status, yielded a distant-metastasis classifier for papillary thyroid cancer. TCRdb redid the clone calls on the PCR reads using MiXCR. The V and J calls were not made by the authors but by TCRdb's processing. The sample lists fewer than 9,000 clones, less than 45% occurring once. CDR1 is GTSNPN and CDR2 is SVGIG in the germline V gene (reference sequence). This CDR3 region has 13 residues. The V end lost 3 bases, the J end lost 8 bases, and 15 bases lay between the germline ends. These data belong to a study of metastatic and nonmetastatic thyroid tumors. Whole-study context: Repertoires from blood and tumor or nodule tissue of malignant and benign thyroid patients were compared.

Study conclusions and caveats: Malignant tumors reportedly showed significantly higher TCR beta diversity than benign nodules in both blood and tumor.

None of the patients had undergone any treatment ahead of thyroid surgery. The material sequenced was tumor tissue. This chain links TRBV30 with TRBJ2-3; possible D gene TRBD2, 5 bases. The TCR was taken from a female donor with papillary thyroid cancer or a benign thyroid nodule (not recorded which). Some clones in this sample may be carry-over from other donors' samples. The CDR3 here is CAWRVTVASTQYF. CDR3 sequence (DNA): TGTGCCTGGAGGGTAACAGTAGCGAGTACGCAGTATTTT.